This entry lists 11 T cell receptor beta chains sequenced from one sample in a study of shared clonotypes between healthy human individuals. Repertoires were generated with immunoSEQ multiplex PCR, while TCRdb's copy carries only in-frame clones and drops some. The sample includes millions of clones, approximately 94% seen only once; the top ten take roughly 0.14%. The source material was naive CD4+ T cells sorted from blood. Subset defined: CD45RA+ positively selected. The receptors stem from a man between 18 and 29 years old in good health.

CDR3 protein: CASSYTRIGNYEQYF. DNA for the CDR3: TGTGCCAGCAGTTACACCAGGATAGGAAACTACGAGCAGTACTTC. The rearrangement uses TRBV6-5 and TRBJ2-7; no firm D call. V lost 2 bases and J lost 3, with 14 bases in between. CDR3 length equals 15 residues. Germline values: CDR1 MNHEY, CDR2 SVGAGI.

As regards this clone: This same CDR3 is encoded by further DNA sequences in the sample. This rearrangement joins TRBV11-2 to TRBJ1-1; D is uncertain. Trimming stripped 1 base from V and 6 bases from J, with 3 bases between. CDR1 and CDR2 (germline): SGHAT, FQNNGV. The CDR3 runs to 11 residues. The CDR3 nucleotides read TGTGCCAGCAGCTTAGGAGCTGAAGCTTTCTTT. Translated: CASSLGAEAFF.

The V call is TRBV10-1, the J call TRBJ2-3; 9 positions agree with TRBD2. Germline V lookup: CDR1 WNHNN, CDR2 SYGVQD (reference sequence). With V trimmed by 6 bases and J by 1 base, 8 bases remained unmatched. This CDR3 spans 16 amino acids. CDR3 in DNA: TGCGCCAGCAGCTCACCCAGCGGGGGGCGCACAGATACGCAGTATTTT. Translated, it gives CASSSPSGGRTDTQYF.

The J gene is TRBJ2-1, the V gene TRBV6-6; either TRBD1 or TRBD2 may fit D (5 bases each). CDR3 length: 16 residues. Germline V gene sequence: CDR1 MNHNY, CDR2 SVGAGI (reference sequence). V shed 2 bases and J shed 6 bases, with 17 bases lying between them. The CDR3 region is CASSYEGWGRANEQFF. The CDR3 DNA sequence: TGTGCCAGCAGTTACGAGGGGTGGGGAAGGGCCAATGAGCAGTTCTTC.

This chain uses TRBV30 with TRBJ2-7; D ambiguous. Germline loops: CDR1 GTSNPN, CDR2 SVGIG (reference sequence). CDR3 length: 12 residues. The V gene lost 2 bases and the J gene lost 3 bases, with 8 bases spanning the gap. The CDR3 coding sequence is TGTGCCTGGAGTTTTGACAACTACGAGCAGTACTTC. Protein: CAWSFDNYEQYF.

V gene TRBV18 combines with J gene TRBJ2-1; the match to TRBD2 covers 7 bases. CDR1 is KGHSH, CDR2 LQKENI, per germline. The J segment lost 3 bases and the V segment lost 6 bases, leaving 5 bases of the junction unmatched. The CDR3 length is 14 residues. CDR3 sequence reads: CASSKAGVYNEQFF. Here the CDR3 DNA reads TGTGCCAGCTCCAAGGCGGGGGTCTACAATGAGCAGTTCTTC.

Remarks on this clone: The sample has other DNA sequences that encode this CDR3 too. The J gene is TRBJ2-1, the V gene TRBV5-1; 10 bases map to TRBD2. The CDR3 extends over 15 amino acids. V gave up 0 bases and J gave up 5 bases; unmatched junction bases: 2. The germline V gene encodes CDR1 SGHRS and CDR2 YFSETQ. The CDR3 DNA reads TGCGCCAGCAGCTTGGTAGCGGGGGGTAACAATGAGCAGTTCTTC. Translated, it gives CASSLVAGGNNEQFF. The entire variable domain, with the rest obtained from reference TRBV5-1 and TRBJ2-1, is as follows: KAGVTQTPRYLIKTRGQQVTLSCSPISGHRSVSWYQQTPGQGLQFLFEYFSETQRNKGNFPGRFSGRQFSNSRSEMNVSTLELGDSALYLCASSLVAGGNNEQFFGPGTRLTVL.

This clone appeared a single time. Other DNA sequences in this sample translate to the same CDR3. This chain links TRBV5-1 with TRBJ1-3, with D unclear. Trimming left V 2 bases short and J 0 bases short, with 9 bases between. Germline V gives CDR1 SGHRS, CDR2 YFSETQ. The CDR3 spans 15 residues. The CDR3 DNA reads TGCGCCAGCAGCTTCGGGAGTAGCTCTGGAAACACCATATATTTT. As protein: CASSFGSSSGNTIYF.

The chain has TRBV2 and TRBJ1-1, with D uncertain. The germline V gene encodes CDR1 SNHLY and CDR2 FYNNEI. CDR3 size: 14 residues. V lost 3 bases to trimming and J lost 0 bases, with 8 bases between them. The CDR3 spells CASSESEVNTEAFF. CDR3 DNA: TGTGCCAGCAGTGAGTCAGAAGTGAACACTGAAGCTTTCTTT.

The chain carries TRBV10-1 and TRBJ2-3; 7 bases align to TRBD1. V was pared by 4 bases and J by 0 bases, with 7 bases of the junction left unmatched. Germline V gene data show CDR1 as WNHNN and CDR2 as SYGVQD (reference sequence). The CDR3 contains 16 residues. This CDR3 is CASSGSRDSSTDTQYF. Written as DNA, the CDR3 is TGCGCCAGCAGTGGATCCCGGGACAGTAGCACAGATACGCAGTATTTT.

The chain carries TRBV18 and TRBJ2-2, with D tentatively TRBD2 (5 bases). V gave up 4 bases and J gave up 4 bases, with 13 bases separating them. CDR3 length: 15 residues. CDR1 is KGHSH, CDR2 LQKENI, per germline. CDR3 region: CASSRGDGPTGELFF. In DNA, the CDR3 is TGTGCCAGCTCACGGGGAGACGGACCCACCGGGGAGCTGTTTTTT.